Reported below is one TCR beta chain. HTBI primers from iRepertoire and Arm-PCR of CDR3 regions yielded the TCR beta libraries. TCRdb itself ran the multiplex PCR reads through MiXCR, one entry per CDR3 protein. Altogether around 340,000 distinct CDR3 sequences are present, about 18% being singletons, with the ten largest covering approximately 31%. Time point indicated: persistent/refractory GD, antithyroid drugs over 5 years with positive TRAb. Making the TCR library involved RNA that had been extracted from PBMCs. This entry is derived from a study of regulatory T cells in long-lasting Graves disease. This CDR3 comprises 14 residues. Germline V gives CDR1 MNHNS, CDR2 SASEGT. V was clipped by 2 bases and J by 8 bases; unmatched bases: 8.

This receptor was obtained from a female donor with Graves disease. The material sequenced was peripheral blood mononuclear cells (PBMCs), taken when the disease was refractory, from a patient treated with antithyroid drugs. The V and J genes are TRBV6-1 and TRBJ1-2; 7 bases match TRBD1. The CDR3 DNA follows: TGTGCCAGCAGTGAAAGGGGGCCTCAAACAGGCTACACCTTC. Residues: CASSERGPQTGYTF.